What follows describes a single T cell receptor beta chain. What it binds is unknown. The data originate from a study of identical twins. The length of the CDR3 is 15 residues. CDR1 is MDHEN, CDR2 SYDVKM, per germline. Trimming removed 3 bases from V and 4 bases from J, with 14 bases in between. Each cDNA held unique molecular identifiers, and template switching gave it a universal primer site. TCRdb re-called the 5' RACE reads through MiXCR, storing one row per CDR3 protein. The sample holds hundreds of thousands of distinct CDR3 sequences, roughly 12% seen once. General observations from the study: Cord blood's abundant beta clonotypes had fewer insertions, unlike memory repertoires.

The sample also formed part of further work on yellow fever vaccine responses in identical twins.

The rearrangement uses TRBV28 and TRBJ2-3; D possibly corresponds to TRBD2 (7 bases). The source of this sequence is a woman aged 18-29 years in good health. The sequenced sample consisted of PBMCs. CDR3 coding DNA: TGTGCCAGCAGTTTTTCCGGGGGGCCAGCAGATACGCAGTATTTT. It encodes CASSFSGGPADTQYF.